Listed below are T cell receptor beta chains from one sample, sequenced in a study of T cells in Graves' hyperthyroidism and ophthalmopathy. A single record per CDR3 protein comes from TCRdb applying MiXCR to the multiplex PCR reads. The table includes around 440,000 distinct CDR3 sequences, 15% to 19% detected once. What was sequenced was blood. The receptors shown here come from a woman under 30 with Graves' hyperthyroidism. CDR3s include the opening cysteine and the closing phenylalanine or tryptophan. The order of the fields is D gene, V gene, clone size, J gene, CDR3 protein, CDR3 DNA. The D gene is left open where the match is weak. Clone size is not always given. Where it is, it says once, few, many or a class for expanded clones.

TRBD2	TRBV7-9	many	TRBJ2-1	CASSATSGRFYNEQFF	TGTGCCAGCAGCGCGACTAGCGGGAGGTTCTACAATGAGCAGTTCTTC
TRBD2	TRBV29-1	many	TRBJ2-7	CSVETEGASGTQEQYF	TGCAGCGTTGAAACCGAGGGGGCTAGCGGGACGCAAGAGCAGTACTTC
.	TRBV5-5	.	TRBJ1-5	CASSLEAGYSNQPQHF	TGTGCCAGCAGCTTGGAGGCAGGTTATAGCAATCAGCCCCAGCATTTT
TRBD1	TRBV5-1	.	TRBJ2-5	CASSLADRVRAWETQYF	TGCGCCAGCAGCTTGGCGGACAGGGTGAGGGCTTGGGAGACCCAGTACTTC
.	TRBV3-1	many	TRBJ2-7	CASSQRMGDEQYF	TGTGCCAGCAGCCAACGGATGGGCGACGAGCAGTACTTC
.	TRBV28	many	TRBJ1-4	CASSQGGANEKLFF	TGTGCCAGCAGTCAGGGTGGAGCTAATGAAAAACTGTTTTTT
.	TRBV3-1	few	TRBJ1-4	CASSADAATNEKLFF	TGTGCCAGCAGCGCGGACGCTGCAACTAATGAAAAACTGTTTTTT
TRBD2	TRBV10-3	many	TRBJ2-5	CAISEDITGGSRETQYF	TGTGCCATCAGTGAGGACATTACGGGAGGGTCCCGGGAGACCCAGTACTTC
.	TRBV6-5	.	TRBJ1-4	CASSSHSTNEKLFF	TGTGCCAGCAGTTCCCACAGCACTAATGAAAAACTGTTTTTT
.	TRBV6-1	many	TRBJ1-1	CASIPRGSNTEAFF	TGTGCCAGCATCCCCCGGGGTAGTAACACTGAAGCTTTCTTT
.	TRBV20-1	many	TRBJ1-1	CSARGRNQHTEAFF	TGCAGTGCTAGAGGCCGTAATCAGCACACTGAAGCTTTCTTT
TRBD1	TRBV27	.	TRBJ1-5	CASSTVRTGNQPQHF	TGTGCCAGCAGTACCGTCCGGACAGGGAATCAGCCCCAGCATTTT
.	TRBV25-1	many	TRBJ1-2	CASRNNPDAPNYGYTF	TGTGCCAGCAGAAACAATCCGGACGCCCCTAACTATGGCTACACCTTC
.	TRBV19	.	TRBJ2-2	CASTPLGRDTGELFF	TGTGCCAGTACCCCCCTAGGCAGGGATACCGGGGAGCTGTTTTTT
.	TRBV12-3/TRBV12-4	many	TRBJ2-3	CASSPGLPHRSSTDTQYF	TGTGCCAGCAGCCCGGGACTTCCACACCGTTCTAGCACAGATACGCAGTATTTT
TRBD2	TRBV11-3	many	TRBJ2-3	CASSPRTSGGGTDTQYF	TGTGCCAGCAGCCCGAGGACTAGCGGGGGTGGCACAGATACGCAGTATTTT
.	TRBV20-1	many	TRBJ2-5	CSAPGLRGKETQYF	TGCAGTGCTCCGGGACTCAGGGGGAAGGAGACCCAGTACTTC
TRBD2	TRBV20-1	.	TRBJ2-3	CSAAPGLGLADTQYF	TGCAGTGCCGCCCCGGGACTAGGTTTGGCAGATACGCAGTATTTT
TRBD1	TRBV29-1	.	TRBJ2-3	CSVCPGQPPFKTDTQYF	TGCAGCGTATGCCCGGGACAGCCTCCATTTAAAACAGATACGCAGTATTTT
.	TRBV19	few	TRBJ2-6	CASSIDRFSGANVLTF	TGTGCCAGTAGTATCGACAGGTTCTCTGGGGCCAACGTCCTGACTTTC